The clone carrying this TCR beta chain has a count of ten or more. The target antigen is unknown. Here the CDR3 omits its conserved ending phenylalanine or tryptophan, so a read error is the likely source. Because the CDR3's place on the DNA is in doubt, the DNA is left out and the CDR3 is given as listed by TCRdb. Every molecule of TCR cDNA had its own unique molecular identifier. TCRdb re-called the 5' RACE reads with MiXCR, one entry per CDR3 protein. The sample yields around 8,900 distinct CDR3 sequences, roughly 2.8% seen once. Time point: sample taken at primary tumor resection. This entry is derived from a study of spatial heterogeneity in lung cancer. Per the germline V gene, CDR1 is DFQATT and CDR2 is SNEGSKA (reference sequence). The CDR3 totals 12 residues, both ends included. The study, taken as a whole, reports: Within tumors, counts of expanded alpha and beta TCRs tracked tumor mutation counts.

The specimen comprised lung tumor tissue, sampled at surgery. The chain uses TRBV20-1 and TRBJ2-3; no check of the table's D call, TRBD2, against the DNA was made. The TCR was taken from a male donor with early-stage non-small cell lung cancer. The CDR3 is CSARDYGGGLAA.